This TCR beta chain is drawn from a study of control samples from healthy donors and cancer patients. The CDR3 is 13 residues long. Trimming pared 6 bases from V and 5 bases from J, leaving 10 bases between. Germline CDR1 reads MNHEY; CDR2 reads SVGAGI. The assay was immunoSEQ multiplex PCR, and TCRdb's table has in-frame clones only and misses some. The data contain 150,000 to 160,000 clones, over 85% of them seen just once; the ten biggest clones take up over 2%. This clonotype was obtained from a man aged 50 or older in good health. The material sequenced was blood. The V call is TRBV6-5, the J call TRBJ2-2; D gene unclear. CDR3 region: CASRGIRTGELFF. Here the CDR3 DNA reads TGTGCCAGCAGAGGGATAAGGACCGGGGAGCTGTTTTTT.